A selection of T cell receptor beta chains follows, all from one sample in a study of cytomegalovirus exposure and HLA in healthy donors. Some clones are missing from TCRdb's copy, which holds only in-frame ones; the method was immunoSEQ multiplex PCR. The sample lists a few hundred thousand clones, 80% to 90% occurring once. Specimen: PBMCs. The receptors derive from a woman between 18 and 29 years old in good health and CMV-seronegative. Both conserved end residues are part of each CDR3. Fields, in order: V gene, clone size, J gene, D gene, CDR3 DNA, CDR3 protein. The D gene is left open where the match is weak. Part of the rows lack a size; the others show once, few, many or a class for expanded clones.

>TRBV11-2|.|TRBJ2-5|TRBD2
TGTGCCAGCAGCTCAACGAGCGGGAGGGCCTCGGAGACCCAGTACTTC
CASSSTSGRASETQYF
>TRBV27|.|TRBJ1-2|TRBD1
TGTGCCAGCAGTCCACAACCCGGGACAGGGGTGGGCTACACCTTC
CASSPQPGTGVGYTF
>TRBV6-5|once|TRBJ2-7|.
TGTGCCAGCAGTTACCGAGATGGGGCCGACGAGCAGTACTTC
CASSYRDGADEQYF
>TRBV5-8|.|TRBJ2-7|.
TGTGCCAGCAGCTTGGGGCAGCTAGGCTACGAGCAGTACTTC
CASSLGQLGYEQYF
>TRBV27|few|TRBJ1-5|.
TGTGCCAGCAGTTTGGGGTTTGTCGGAGGTCAGCCCCAGCATTTT
CASSLGFVGGQPQHF
>TRBV7-2|.|TRBJ2-2|.
TGTGCCAGCAGCCCGGCGGGCGGCACCGGGGAGCTGTTTTTT
CASSPAGGTGELFF
>TRBV9|.|TRBJ2-3|TRBD2
TGTGCCAGCAGCGTAGGGACTAGCGGGAGAGGAGATACGCAGTATTTT
CASSVGTSGRGDTQYF
>TRBV28|.|TRBJ1-2|TRBD1
TGTGCCAGCACGCGGACAGGGATCTTGCCTGGCTACACCTTC
CASTRTGILPGYTF
>TRBV11-2|.|TRBJ2-7|.
TGTGCCAGCAGCTCGCCCCGGGGCAGGGGCACTCATGAGTACTTC
CASSSPRGRGTHEYF
>TRBV19|many|TRBJ2-7|TRBD1
TGTGCCAGTAGTGAGGGACAGGGGATCGAGCAGTACTTC
CASSEGQGIEQYF
>TRBV6-6|.|TRBJ2-7|TRBD2
TGTGCCAGCGAGGGGCGGGAGGCCCGCTACGAGCAGTACTTC
CASEGREARYEQYF
>TRBV4-3|.|TRBJ2-7|.
TGCGCCAGCAGCCAAGATAGCCCGGGAGCTTCCTACGAGCAGTACTTC
CASSQDSPGASYEQYF
>TRBV6-6|.|TRBJ2-4|.
TGTGCCAGCAGTAAAGGGGACTTAGCCAAAAACATTCAGTACTTC
CASSKGDLAKNIQYF
>TRBV5-4|.|TRBJ2-7|.
TGTGCCAGCAGCTTGCAGGAAAACTACGAGCAGTACTTC
CASSLQENYEQYF
>TRBV18|.|TRBJ2-1|.
TGTGCCAGCTCACCAAGGGGACAAAGCTCCTACAATGAGCAGTTCTTC
CASSPRGQSSYNEQFF
>TRBV18|.|TRBJ2-7|.
TGTGCCAGCTCACCAGGACACGTCTACGAGCAGTACTTC
CASSPGHVYEQYF
>TRBV2|.|TRBJ1-2|.
TGTGCCAGCAGTGAAAGCGGCTACACCTTC
CASSESGYTF